This passage covers 21 T cell receptor beta chains from one sample sequenced in a study of T cell responses to AZD1222 COVID-19 vaccine. Repertoires were generated with immunoSEQ multiplex PCR, while TCRdb's copy carries only in-frame clones and drops some. This table holds about 180,000 clones, 88% found once. The sample in question was peripheral blood, obtained on day 0 of AZD1222 vaccination. Every receptor here comes from an adult in good health.

The gene calls are TRBV19 and TRBJ2-5; D is possibly TRBD1 (6 bases). The CDR3 loop spans 13 amino acids. Trimming pared 6 bases from V and 5 bases from J, leaving 13 bases between. Germline assignment: CDR1 LNHDA and CDR2 SQIVND (reference sequence). DNA for the CDR3: TGTGCCAGTAGCAGGACAGCCCTGGAGACCCAGTACTTC. This sequence encodes CASSRTALETQYF.

The chain recombines TRBV5-4 with TRBJ2-7; TRBD2 aligns across 8 bases. V gave up 2 bases and J gave up 7 bases; unmatched junction bases: 11. This CDR3 contains 15 residues. The germline gives CDR1 SGHNT, CDR2 YYREEE (reference sequence). The CDR3 here is CASSFGTSSGREQYF. The CDR3 nucleotides are TGTGCCAGCAGCTTCGGGACTAGTTCGGGGAGGGAGCAGTACTTC.

This rearrangement joins TRBV12-5 to TRBJ2-5; D remains unclear. This CDR3 has 12 amino acids. V was clipped by 3 bases and J by 2 bases, with 4 bases between them. Germline V lookup: CDR1 LGHNT, CDR2 FRNRAP. In nucleotides, the CDR3 is TGTGCTAGTGGTTTTAAACAAGAGACCCAGTACTTC. This gives the protein CASGFKQETQYF. Looking up the rest from reference TRBV12-5 and TRBJ2-5 gives the full variable domain: DARVTQTPRHKVTEMGQEVTMRCQPILGHNTVFWYRQTMMQGLELLAYFRNRAPLDDSGMPKDRFSAEMPDATLATLKIQPSEPRDSAVYFCASGFKQETQYFGPGTRLLVL.

The chain combines TRBV7-8 with TRBJ2-2; the match to TRBD2 covers 13 bases. Trimming removed 4 bases from V and 1 base from J; junction bases left unmatched: 6. Germline V CDR1 and CDR2: SGHVS, FQNEAQ. The CDR3 is 18 residues long. The CDR3 region is CASSSLTSGGQNTGELFF. The CDR3 nucleotides are TGTGCCAGCAGCTCCCTGACTAGCGGGGGGCAGAACACCGGGGAGCTGTTTTTT.

The gene calls are TRBV19 and TRBJ1-4, with D uncertain. V was trimmed by 5 bases and J by 8 bases, leaving 12 bases between them. The CDR3 totals 13 residues. Per germline, CDR1 LNHDA and CDR2 SQIVND (reference sequence). The CDR3 reads CASSDRLAEKLFF. CDR3 in DNA: TGTGCCAGTAGTGATCGGTTGGCGGAAAAACTGTTTTTT.

The count of this clone is one. The CDR3, as DNA: TGTGCCAGCAGTTTTTTTGCCCCGGGACAGGGGGCCTTTGGCTACACCTTC. Residues: CASSFFAPGQGAFGYTF. The V gene is TRBV28, the J gene TRBJ1-2, with 12 bases lining up with TRBD1. The CDR3 covers 17 residues. With 3 bases clipped from V and 7 bases from J, the junction kept 12 bases outside the gene matches. CDR1 MDHEN and CDR2 SYDVKM come from the germline V gene.

The V gene is TRBV4-1, the J gene TRBJ1-3; D uncertain. The CDR3 extends over 15 amino acids. V was cut by 4 bases and J by 2 bases, with 12 bases left in between. In germline, CDR1 is MGHRA, CDR2 YSYEKL. The CDR3 nucleotides read TGCGCCAGCAGCCCACCGCGCGGGGCTGGAAACACCATATATTTT. It is translated as CASSPPRGAGNTIYF.

The chain is built from TRBV5-1 and TRBJ2-7, with 7 positions matching TRBD2. The CDR3 loop spans 15 amino acids. Germline CDR1 SGHRS, CDR2 YFSETQ. Trimming cost V 2 bases and J 2 bases; bases outside gene matches: 7. DNA of the CDR3: TGCGCCAGCAGCTTTGGGGGAGGGACCGCCTACGAGCAGTACTTC. This sequence encodes CASSFGGGTAYEQYF.

V and J are TRBV19 and TRBJ2-5; no definite D call. The V gene lost 5 bases and the J gene lost 0 bases, with 10 bases spanning the gap. Per the germline V gene, CDR1 is LNHDA and CDR2 is SQIVND (reference sequence). This CDR3 spans 14 amino acids. In DNA, the CDR3 is TGTGCCAGTAGTCCGCCCGCCTACCAAGAGACCCAGTACTTC. Translation: CASSPPAYQETQYF.

V is TRBV20-1 and J is TRBJ2-2, with D possibly matching TRBD2 (5 bases). Germline CDR1 DFQATT, CDR2 SNEGSKA (reference sequence). Trimming left V 3 bases short and J 5 bases short, with 16 bases between. This CDR3 spans 15 amino acids. The CDR3 coding sequence is TGCAGTGCTAGTAGGACGGAGGTACGGACCGGGGAGCTGTTTTTT. Translating gives CSASRTEVRTGELFF.

The sample holds a few counts of this clone. The CDR3 nucleotides are TGTGCCAGCTCACGGTCCAACAGGGGGACTAATGAAAAACTGTTTTTT. Translating gives CASSRSNRGTNEKLFF. V and J are TRBV18 and TRBJ1-4, with 8 nucleotides matching TRBD1. With 4 bases clipped from V and 2 bases from J, the junction kept 6 bases outside the gene matches. Germline assignment: CDR1 KGHSH and CDR2 LQKENI. The length of the CDR3 is 16 residues.

This chain uses TRBV6-5 with TRBJ2-5; tentatively, D is TRBD2 (7 bases). The CDR3 runs 15 residues. Germline V CDR1 and CDR2: MNHEY, SVGAGI. V gave up 6 bases and J gave up 4 bases, with 18 bases separating them. The CDR3 nucleotides read TGTGCCAGCAGCAGAGGGGGGACGGGAGGAGAGACCCAGTACTTC. Translation gives CASSRGGTGGETQYF.

This sequence joins TRBV19 and TRBJ1-1; D remains ambiguous. Germline assignment: CDR1 LNHDA and CDR2 SQIVND (reference sequence). V was trimmed by 6 bases and J by 6 bases, leaving 14 bases between them. This CDR3 is 13 amino acids long. The CDR3 DNA reads as TGTGCCAGTAGCCTAACCCTTAAGTCTGAAGCTTTCTTT. As protein: CASSLTLKSEAFF. Full variable domain (remainder filled in from reference TRBV19 and TRBJ1-1): DGGITQSPKYLFRKEGQNVTLSCEQNLNHDAMYWYRQDPGQGLRLIYYSQIVNDFQKGDIAEGYSVSREKKESFPLTVTSAQKNPTAFYLCASSLTLKSEAFFGQGTRLTVV.

V gene TRBV9 combines with J gene TRBJ2-1; D tentatively fits TRBD1 or TRBD2 (5 bases each). Germline lookup yields CDR1 SGDLS and CDR2 YYNGEE. The CDR3 consists of 16 residues. V was pared by 0 bases and J by 5 bases, with 15 bases between. The CDR3 bases are TGTGCCAGCAGCGTAGGTTGGGGCCGGGGAAACAATGAGCAGTTCTTC. Residues: CASSVGWGRGNNEQFF.

J is TRBJ1-2 and V is TRBV4-1; 7 positions match TRBD1. Germline loops: CDR1 MGHRA, CDR2 YSYEKL. After removal of 4 bases from V and 7 bases from J, the junction contained 15 bases not matched to a gene. The CDR3 sequence is 16 residues long. Here the CDR3 DNA reads TGCGCCAGCAGCCTAGACCTTCTGGCAGGGGGAGGTGGCTACACCTTC. Protein: CASSLDLLAGGGGYTF.

This chain joins TRBV5-4 and TRBJ2-7; no reliable D call. This CDR3 has 15 residues. Trimming left V 2 bases short and J 4 bases short, with 16 bases between. Germline-derived CDR1 and CDR2 are SGHNT and YYREEE (reference sequence). The CDR3 DNA is TGTGCCAGCAGCTTACACAGCGATCTCCGGTACGAGCAGTACTTC. Translated: CASSLHSDLRYEQYF.

V is TRBV12-3 or TRBV12-4 and J is TRBJ1-1; unclear D gene. Between the trimmed V and J ends, which lost 7 bases and 1 base, there was a span of 10 bases. There are 13 residues in the CDR3. CDR3 sequence: CASTLLGNTEAFF. The CDR3 nucleotides are TGTGCCAGCACCCTCTTGGGGAACACTGAAGCTTTCTTT.

The chain has TRBV9 and TRBJ1-6; TRBD1 might be the D (6 bases). Germline CDR1 is SGDLS and CDR2 is YYNGEE. Trimming took 0 bases from V and 8 from J, leaving 9 bases between them. The CDR3 is 14 amino acids. CDR3 sequence reads: CASSVGGGHSPLHF. CDR3 bases: TGTGCCAGCAGCGTAGGCGGGGGGCATTCACCCCTCCACTTT.

This chain connects TRBV29-1 to TRBJ2-3, with TRBD2 matching 13 bases. J lost 1 base, V lost 8 bases, and 3 bases had no gene match. This CDR3 is built from 14 residues. CDR1 SQVTM and CDR2 ANQGSEA come from the germline V gene. The CDR3 DNA reads TGCAGCACCGGACTAGCGGGGGGCACAGATACGCAGTATTTT. Amino acids: CSTGLAGGTDTQYF.

The chain couples TRBV29-1 to TRBJ2-1, with 11 bases fitting TRBD2. The CDR3 consists of 13 residues. Trimming took 7 bases from V and 5 from J; bases not matched to a gene: 4. The germline gives CDR1 SQVTM, CDR2 ANQGSEA. The DNA for the CDR3 is TGCAGCGCCCCGGGACTAGCGGACAATGAGCAGTTCTTC. This sequence encodes CSAPGLADNEQFF.

The chain recombines TRBV30 with TRBJ1-2, with TRBD1 identical over 10 bases. There are 13 residues in the CDR3. Trimming cost V 1 base and J 8 bases; bases outside gene matches: 4. CDR1 is GTSNPN and CDR2 is SVGIG in the germline V gene (reference sequence). The CDR3 reads CAWSGTGGRGYTF. In DNA form, the CDR3 reads TGTGCCTGGAGTGGGACAGGGGGAAGAGGCTACACCTTC.